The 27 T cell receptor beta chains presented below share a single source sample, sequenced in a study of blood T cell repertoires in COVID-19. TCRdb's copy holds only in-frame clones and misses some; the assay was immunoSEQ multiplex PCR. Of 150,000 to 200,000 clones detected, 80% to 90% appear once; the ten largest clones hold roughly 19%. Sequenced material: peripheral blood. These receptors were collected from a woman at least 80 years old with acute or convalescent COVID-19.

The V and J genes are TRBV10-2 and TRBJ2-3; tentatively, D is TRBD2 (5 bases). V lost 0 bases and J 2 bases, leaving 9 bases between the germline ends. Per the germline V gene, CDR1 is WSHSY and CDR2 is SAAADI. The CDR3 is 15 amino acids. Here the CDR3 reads CASSESGGTTDTQYF. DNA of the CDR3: TGCGCCAGCAGTGAGTCAGGAGGAACCACAGATACGCAGTATTTT.

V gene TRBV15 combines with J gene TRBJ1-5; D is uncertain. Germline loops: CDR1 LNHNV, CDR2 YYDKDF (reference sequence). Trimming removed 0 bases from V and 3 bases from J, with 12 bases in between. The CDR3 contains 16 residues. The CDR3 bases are TGTGCCACCAGCAGAGATCCTGGGCTGATCAATCAGCCCCAGCATTTT. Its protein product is CATSRDPGLINQPQHF.

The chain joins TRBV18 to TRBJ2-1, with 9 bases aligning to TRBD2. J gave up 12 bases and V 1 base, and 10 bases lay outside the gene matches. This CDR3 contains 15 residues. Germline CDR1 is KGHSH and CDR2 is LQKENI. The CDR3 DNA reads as TGTGCCAGCTCACCACGGGTACTAGCGGGTGATGGGCAGTTCTTC. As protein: CASSPRVLAGDGQFF.

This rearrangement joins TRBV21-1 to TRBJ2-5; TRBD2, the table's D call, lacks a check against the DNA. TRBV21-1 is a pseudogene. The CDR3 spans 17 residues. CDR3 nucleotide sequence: TGTGCCAGCAGCCCCCCCTGGGTAGCGGGGGTCGAAGAGACCCAGTACTTC. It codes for CASSPPWVAGVEETQYF.

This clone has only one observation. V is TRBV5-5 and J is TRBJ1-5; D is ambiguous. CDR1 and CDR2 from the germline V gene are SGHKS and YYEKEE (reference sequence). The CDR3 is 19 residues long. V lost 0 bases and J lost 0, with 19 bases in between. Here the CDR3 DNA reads TGTGCCAGCAGCTTGGCCGTCAGGCCTACGATACTTAGCAATCAGCCCCAGCATTTT. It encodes CASSLAVRPTILSNQPQHF.

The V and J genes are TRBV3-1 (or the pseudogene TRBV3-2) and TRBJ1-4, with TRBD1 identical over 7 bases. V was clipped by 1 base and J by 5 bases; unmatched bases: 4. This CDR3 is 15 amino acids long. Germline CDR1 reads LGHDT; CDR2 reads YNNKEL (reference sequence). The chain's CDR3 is CASSQVSRGNEKLFF. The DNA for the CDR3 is TGTGCCAGCAGCCAAGTTTCCAGGGGGAATGAAAAACTGTTTTTT.

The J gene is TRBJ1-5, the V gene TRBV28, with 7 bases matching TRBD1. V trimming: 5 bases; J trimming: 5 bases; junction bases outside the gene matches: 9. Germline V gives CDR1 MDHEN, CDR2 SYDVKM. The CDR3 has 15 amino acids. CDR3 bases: TGTGCCAGCAGTCCGCCAGGGGGTCGGCATCAGCCCCAGCATTTT. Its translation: CASSPPGGRHQPQHF.

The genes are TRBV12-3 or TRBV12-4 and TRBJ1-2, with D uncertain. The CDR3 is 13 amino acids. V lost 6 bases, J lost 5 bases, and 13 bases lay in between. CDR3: CASSPVASYGYTF. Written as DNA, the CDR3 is TGTGCCAGCAGCCCAGTGGCCAGTTATGGCTACACCTTC.

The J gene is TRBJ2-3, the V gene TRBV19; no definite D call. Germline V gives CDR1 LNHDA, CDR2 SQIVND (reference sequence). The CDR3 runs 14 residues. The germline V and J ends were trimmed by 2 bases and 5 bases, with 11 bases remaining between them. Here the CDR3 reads CASSIMRREDTQYF. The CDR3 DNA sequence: TGTGCCAGTAGTATAATGAGGAGAGAAGATACGCAGTATTTT. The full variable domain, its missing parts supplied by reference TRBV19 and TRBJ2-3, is DGGITQSPKYLFRKEGQNVTLSCEQNLNHDAMYWYRQDPGQGLRLIYYSQIVNDFQKGDIAEGYSVSREKKESFPLTVTSAQKNPTAFYLCASSIMRREDTQYFGPGTRLTVL.

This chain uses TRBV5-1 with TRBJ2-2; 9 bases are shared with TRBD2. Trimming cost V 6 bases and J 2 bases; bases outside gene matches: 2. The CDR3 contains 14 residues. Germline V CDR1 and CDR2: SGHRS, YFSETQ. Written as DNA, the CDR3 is TGCGCCAGCAACCTAGCGGGAAACACCGGGGAGCTGTTTTTT. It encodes CASNLAGNTGELFF.

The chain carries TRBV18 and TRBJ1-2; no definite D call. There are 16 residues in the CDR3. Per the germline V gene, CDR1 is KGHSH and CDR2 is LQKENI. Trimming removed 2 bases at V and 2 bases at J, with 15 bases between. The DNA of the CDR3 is TGTGCCAGCTCACCATACTATGCAGACGGAAACTATGGCTACACCTTC. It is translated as CASSPYYADGNYGYTF.

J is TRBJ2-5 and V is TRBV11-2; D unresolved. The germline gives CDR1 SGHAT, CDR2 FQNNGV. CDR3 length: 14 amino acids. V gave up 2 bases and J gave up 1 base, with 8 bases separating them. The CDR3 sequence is CASSLPAIQETQYF. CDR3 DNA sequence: TGTGCCAGCAGCTTACCAGCGATCCAAGAGACCCAGTACTTC.

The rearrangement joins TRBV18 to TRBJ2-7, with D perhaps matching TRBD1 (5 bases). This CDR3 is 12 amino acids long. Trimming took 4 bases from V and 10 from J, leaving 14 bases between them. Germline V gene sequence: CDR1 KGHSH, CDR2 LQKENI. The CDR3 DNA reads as TGTGCCAGCTCACAGGGGTTGCCTGAACAGTACTTC. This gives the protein CASSQGLPEQYF.

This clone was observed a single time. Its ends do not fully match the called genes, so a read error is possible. CDR3 sequence: CASSGGHQETQYF. In DNA form, the CDR3 reads TGTGCCAGCAGCGGTGGGCACCAGGAGACCCAGTACTTC. The chain joins TRBV2 to TRBJ2-5; D is uncertain. Germline V gene lookup returns CDR1 SNHLY and CDR2 FYNNEI. The CDR3 is 13 residues long.

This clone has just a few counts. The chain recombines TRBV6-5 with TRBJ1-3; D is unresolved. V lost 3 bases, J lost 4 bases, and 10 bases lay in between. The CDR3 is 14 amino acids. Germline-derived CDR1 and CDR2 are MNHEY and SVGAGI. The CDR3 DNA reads TGTGCCAGCAGTTATGCGGGGTCCGGAAACACCATATATTTT. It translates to CASSYAGSGNTIYF.

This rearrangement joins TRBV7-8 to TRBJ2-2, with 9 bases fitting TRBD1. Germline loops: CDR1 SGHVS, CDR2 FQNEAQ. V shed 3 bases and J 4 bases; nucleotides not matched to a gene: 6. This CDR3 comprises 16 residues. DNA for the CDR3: TGTGCCAGCAGCTTTCCTACAGGGGGCAGCACCGGGGAGCTGTTTTTT. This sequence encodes CASSFPTGGSTGELFF. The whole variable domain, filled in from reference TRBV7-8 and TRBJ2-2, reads GAGVSQSPRYKVAKRGQDVALRCDPISGHVSLFWYQQALGQGPEFLTYFQNEAQLDKSGLPSDRFFAERPEGSVSTLKIQRTQQEDSAVYLCASSFPTGGSTGELFFGEGSRLTVL.

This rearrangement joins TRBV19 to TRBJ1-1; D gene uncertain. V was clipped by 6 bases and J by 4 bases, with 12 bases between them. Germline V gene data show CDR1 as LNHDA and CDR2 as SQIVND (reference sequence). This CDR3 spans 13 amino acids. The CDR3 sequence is CASRPQVSTEAFF. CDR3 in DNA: TGTGCCAGTAGACCTCAGGTCTCCACTGAAGCTTTCTTT.

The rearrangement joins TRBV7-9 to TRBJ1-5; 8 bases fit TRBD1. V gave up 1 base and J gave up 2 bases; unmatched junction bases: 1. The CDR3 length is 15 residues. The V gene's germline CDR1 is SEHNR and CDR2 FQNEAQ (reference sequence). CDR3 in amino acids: CASSLEGQGNQPQHF. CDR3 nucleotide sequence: TGTGCCAGCAGCTTAGAGGGACAGGGCAATCAGCCCCAGCATTTT.

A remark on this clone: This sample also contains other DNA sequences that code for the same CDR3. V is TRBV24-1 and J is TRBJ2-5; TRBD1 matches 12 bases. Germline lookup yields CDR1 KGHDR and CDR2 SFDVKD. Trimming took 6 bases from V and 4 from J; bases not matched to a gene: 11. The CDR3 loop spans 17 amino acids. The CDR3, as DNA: TGTGCCACCAGTCACCCTCCGGGACAGGGGGCTAGAGAGACCCAGTACTTC. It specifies CATSHPPGQGARETQYF.

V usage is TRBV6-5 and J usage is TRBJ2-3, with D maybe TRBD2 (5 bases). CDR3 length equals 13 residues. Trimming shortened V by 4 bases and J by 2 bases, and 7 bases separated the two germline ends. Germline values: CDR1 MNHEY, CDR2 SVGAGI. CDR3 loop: CASSSRDTDTQYF. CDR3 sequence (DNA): TGTGCCAGCAGTTCGAGGGACACAGATACGCAGTATTTT.

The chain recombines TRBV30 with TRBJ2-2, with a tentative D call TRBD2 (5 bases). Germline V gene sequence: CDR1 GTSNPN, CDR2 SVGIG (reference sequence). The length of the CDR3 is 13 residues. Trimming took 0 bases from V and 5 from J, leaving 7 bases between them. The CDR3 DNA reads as TGTGCCTGGAGTGTTGGCGGGACCGGGGAGCTGTTTTTT. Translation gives CAWSVGGTGELFF.

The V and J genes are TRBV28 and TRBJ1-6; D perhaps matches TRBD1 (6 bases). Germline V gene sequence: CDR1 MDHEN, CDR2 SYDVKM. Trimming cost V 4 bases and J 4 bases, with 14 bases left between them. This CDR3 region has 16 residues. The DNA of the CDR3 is TGTGCCAGCAGTTCCAACGGGAGGGGGTATAATTCACCCCTCCACTTT. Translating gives CASSSNGRGYNSPLHF.

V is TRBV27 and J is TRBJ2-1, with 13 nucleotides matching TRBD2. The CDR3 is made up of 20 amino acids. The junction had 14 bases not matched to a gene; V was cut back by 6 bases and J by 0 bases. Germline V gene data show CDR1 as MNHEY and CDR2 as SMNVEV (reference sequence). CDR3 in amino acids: CASRAVTGGTSGTSYNEQFF. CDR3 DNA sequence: TGTGCCAGCAGGGCCGTGACGGGGGGGACTAGCGGGACCTCCTACAATGAGCAGTTCTTC.

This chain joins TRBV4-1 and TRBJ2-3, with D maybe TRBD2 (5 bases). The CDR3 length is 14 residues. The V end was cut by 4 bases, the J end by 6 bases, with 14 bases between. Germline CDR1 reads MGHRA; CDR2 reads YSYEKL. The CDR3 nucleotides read TGCGCCAGCAGCCCCGGGATACCCCCGGATACGCAGTATTTT. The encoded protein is CASSPGIPPDTQYF.

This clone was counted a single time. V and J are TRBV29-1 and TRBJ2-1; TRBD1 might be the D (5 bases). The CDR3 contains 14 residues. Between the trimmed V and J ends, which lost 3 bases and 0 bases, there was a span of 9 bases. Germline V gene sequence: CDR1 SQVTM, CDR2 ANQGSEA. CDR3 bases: TGCAGCGTTGATGTTGGGGCCTCCTACAATGAGCAGTTCTTC. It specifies CSVDVGASYNEQFF.

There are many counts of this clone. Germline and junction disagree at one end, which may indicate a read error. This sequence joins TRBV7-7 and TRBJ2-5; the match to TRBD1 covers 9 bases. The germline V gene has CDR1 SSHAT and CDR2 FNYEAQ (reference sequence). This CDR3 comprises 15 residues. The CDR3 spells CASSLGTGIGQTQYF. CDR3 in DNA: TGTGCTAGCAGCTTAGGGACAGGGATTGGCCAGACCCAGTACTTC.

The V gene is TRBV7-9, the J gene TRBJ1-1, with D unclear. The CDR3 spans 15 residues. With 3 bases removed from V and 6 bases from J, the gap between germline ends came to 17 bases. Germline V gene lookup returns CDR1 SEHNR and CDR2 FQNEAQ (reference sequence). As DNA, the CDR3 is TGTGCCAGCAGCTTCGTTAGAGCCCTAGGAGCTGAAGCTTTCTTT. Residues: CASSFVRALGAEAFF.